A single sample is the source of the 27 T cell receptor beta chains below, sequenced in a study of tumor-infiltrating lymphocytes in primary liver carcinoma. Without any cell sorting, about 19-30 mg of bulk tissue yielded co-extracted RNA and DNA. TCR beta cDNA came from around 500 ng total RNA, primed with a constant-region primer. Construction of TCR beta libraries relied on three successive nested multiplex PCR rounds employing slightly modified ARM-PCR. The first two PCR rounds used TRBV1-TRBV30 forward primers with a C-beta reverse primer, nine to ten cycles each. MiXCR, run by TCRdb on the multiplex PCR reads, gives a single entry per CDR3 protein. The sample carries roughly 91,000 distinct CDR3 sequences, roughly 69% recorded once. Material: liver tumor tissue from sampling region 5. Stated subset: tumor region T5, tumor centre. These receptor sequences come from a woman aged 60-75 years with primary liver carcinoma and hepatitis B virus infection.

On this clonotype itself: Without the conserved terminal phenylalanine or tryptophan, this CDR3 likely stems from a read error. V and J are TRBV11-2 and TRBJ2-7, with 9 bases fitting TRBD2. The CDR3 is 13 amino acids. The germline CDR1 and CDR2 sequences are SGHAT and FQNNGV. V lost 8 bases, J lost 7 bases, and 9 bases stayed unmatched. The DNA for the CDR3 is TGTGCCAGCGCCCCGGGACTAGCAACGGAGCAGTACTTG. Its protein is CASAPGLATEQYL.

Note on this clonotype: A junction boundary mismatches the germline segment, possibly from a read error. The chain links TRBV11-2 to TRBJ2-7; the match to TRBD2 covers 11 bases. CDR3 length: 13 residues. Germline V CDR1 and CDR2: SGHAT, FQNNGV. As DNA, the CDR3 is TGTACCAGCACCTTAACTAGCGGGAGCGAGCTGTACTTC. It translates to CTSTLTSGSELYF.

Comments on this clonotype: Germline is not matched at one junction end, which may reflect a read error. The chain carries TRBV11-2 and TRBJ2-3, with D tentatively TRBD1 or TRBD2 (6 bases each). Germline V gene data show CDR1 as SGHAT and CDR2 as FQNNGV. This CDR3 has 14 amino acids. CDR3 DNA sequence: TGTGCCAGCAGCTCCCGGACGGGGGCAGATACTCAGTGTTTT. Translation gives CASSSRTGADTQCF.

Remarks on this clonotype: The junction and the germline gene differ at one end; a read error may be behind it. The chain employs TRBV11-3 and TRBJ2-1; D perhaps matches TRBD2 (5 bases). CDR1 is SGHNT and CDR2 is YENEEA in the germline V gene. There are 16 residues in the CDR3. DNA of the CDR3: TGTGCCAGTAGCCCCCCCGGAGATTCCAATTACAATGAGCGGTTATTC. Translation: CASSPPGDSNYNERLF.

As to this clonotype: In this CDR3 the conserved last residue, phenylalanine or tryptophan, is missing, so a read error is likely. This chain joins TRBV4-2 and TRBJ2-7; D may be TRBD2 (5 bases). The CDR3 totals 17 residues. CDR1 is LGHNA and CDR2 is YNFKEQ in the germline V gene. The CDR3: CVSSQDRGGVGTYEQYS. The CDR3 DNA sequence: TGTGTCAGCAGCCAAGATCGAGGAGGTGTAGGGACCTACGAGCAGTACTCC.

This clonotype was found a few times. The genes are TRBV7-9 and TRBJ2-5, with D possibly being TRBD1 or TRBD2 (7 bases each). V lost 5 bases and J lost 5, with 12 bases in between. CDR3 length: 13 residues. Germline CDR1 and CDR2: SEHNR and FQNEAQ (reference sequence). The CDR3 is CASSPGGAETQYF. The CDR3 bases are TGTGCCAGCAGCCCAGGGGGGGCGGAGACCCAGTACTTC.

About this clonotype itself: In this CDR3 the conserved last residue, phenylalanine or tryptophan, is missing, so a read error is likely. The genes are TRBV12-3 or TRBV12-4 and TRBJ2-1, with D maybe TRBD2 (6 bases). Trimming removed 9 bases from V and 6 bases from J, with 24 bases in between. This CDR3 has 16 amino acids. The CDR3 reads CARSRPLALGGNEQFL. For the CDR3, the DNA is TGTGCCAGGAGCCGGCCTCTAGCGTTAGGTGGCAATGAGCAGTTCCTC.

About this clonotype itself: A junction end diverges from the germline sequence, so it may reflect a read error. The chain employs TRBV11-3 and TRBJ2-1, with D uncertain. This CDR3 has 16 amino acids. Germline V lookup: CDR1 SGHNT, CDR2 YENEEA. The DNA of the CDR3 is TGTACCAGCAGCCCCCCCGGAGATTCCAATTATAATGAGCGGTTCTTC. This sequence encodes CTSSPPGDSNYNERFF.

As for this clonotype: A read error is likely, as this CDR3 ends without the conserved phenylalanine or tryptophan. J is TRBJ2-7 and V is TRBV11-3, with 12 bases lining up with TRBD1. V dropped 9 bases and J dropped 3; count of bases not matched to a gene: 9. The CDR3 covers 15 residues. Germline assignment: CDR1 SGHNT and CDR2 YENEEA. This chain's CDR3 is CASSPGTGGNYEQYL. Here the CDR3 DNA reads TGTGCCAGTAGCCCCGGGACAGGGGGCAACTACGAGCAGTACCTA.

A remark on this clonotype: A junction end diverges from the germline sequence, so it may reflect a read error. The CDR3 DNA is TGCGCCAGCAACTTGAGACTAGCGATGTGCAATGAGCAGTTCTTC. Its translation is CASNLRLAMCNEQFF. V gene TRBV11-2 combines with J gene TRBJ2-1, with 8 bases aligning to TRBD2. CDR3 length: 15 residues. CDR1 and CDR2 (germline): SGHAT, FQNNGV. Full variable domain (rest looked up from reference TRBV11-2 and TRBJ2-1): EAGVAQSPRYKIIEKRQSVAFWCNPISGHATLYWYQQILGQGPKLLIQFQNNGVVDDSQLPKDRFSAERLKGVDSTLKIQPAKLEDSAVYLCASNLRLAMCNEQFFGPGTRLTVL.

This clonotype was observed many times. J is TRBJ2-2 and V is TRBV5-4; no reliable D call. The germline V and J ends were trimmed by 3 bases and 0 bases, with 9 bases remaining between them. CDR1 and CDR2 from the germline V gene are SGHNT and YYREEE (reference sequence). CDR3 size: 15 residues. CDR3 amino acids: CASSSRSSNTGELFF. The CDR3 region has the DNA TGTGCCAGCAGCTCTAGATCCTCGAACACCGGGGAGCTGTTTTTT.

This clonotype was detected ten times or more. The genes are TRBV6-6 and TRBJ1-5; no reliable D call. Germline loops: CDR1 MNHNY, CDR2 SVGAGI (reference sequence). This CDR3 region has 15 residues. V dropped 2 bases and J dropped 0 bases, with 8 bases sitting between them. This chain's CDR3 is CASSYDVFSNQPQHF. The CDR3 DNA is TGTGCCAGCAGTTACGATGTGTTTAGCAATCAGCCCCAGCATTTT.

This clonotype was counted at least ten times. The chain joins TRBV12-3 or TRBV12-4 to TRBJ1-3; D unresolved. CDR3 length: 14 amino acids. V shed 5 bases and J shed 0 bases, with 8 bases lying between them. The CDR3 protein is CASSDPFSGNTIYF. CDR3 nucleotide sequence: TGTGCCAGCAGTGACCCCTTCTCTGGAAACACCATATATTTT.

The V call is TRBV11-2, the J call TRBJ2-1, with TRBD2 identical over 11 bases. The CDR3 is made up of 16 amino acids. CDR1 is SGHAT and CDR2 is FQNNGV in the germline V gene. V dropped 5 bases and J dropped 8; count of bases not matched to a gene: 11. Here the CDR3 reads CASSGVAGGPGDEQFF. Here the CDR3 DNA reads TGTGCCAGCAGCGGAGTAGCGGGAGGGCCGGGGGATGAGCAGTTCTTC.

This clonotype was detected ten times or more. The J gene is TRBJ2-1, the V gene TRBV21-1. TRBV21-1 is a pseudogene segment. This CDR3 is built from 11 residues. The CDR3 sequence: CASSKESVGLF. DNA of the CDR3: TGTGCCAGCAGCAAAGAGAGTGTGGGTCTCTTC.

CDR3 sequence: CISSLAARAANSPLHF. The CDR3 region has the DNA TGTATCAGCAGTTTAGCCGCCAGGGCGGCCAATTCACCCCTCCACTTT. V is TRBV12-3 or TRBV12-4 and J is TRBJ1-6; tentative D call: TRBD1 (5 bases). The CDR3 sequence is 16 residues long.

Many counts were recorded for this clonotype. The chain employs TRBV29-1 and TRBJ2-5; 9 bases align to TRBD1. The length of the CDR3 is 15 residues. Germline loops: CDR1 SQVTM, CDR2 ANQGSEA. J was trimmed by 4 bases and V by 3 bases; bases with no gene match: 9. The CDR3 bases are TGCAGCGTTGAGGGGACAGGGTCTTCCCTAGAGACCCAGTACTTC. Translating it yields CSVEGTGSSLETQYF.

On this clonotype: This may come from a read error, since a much larger clone is one base off. Because the CDR3 is missing its conserved closing phenylalanine or tryptophan, this is likely a read error. The chain recombines TRBV5-1 with TRBJ2-7; D is unresolved. Per germline, CDR1 SGHRS and CDR2 YFSETQ. Trimming removed 0 bases at V and 0 bases at J, with 7 bases between. This CDR3 is built from 14 residues. The DNA for the CDR3 is TGCGCCAGCAGCTTGGGCCGAAGCTCCTACGAGCAGTACCTC. As protein: CASSLGRSSYEQYL.

The gene calls are TRBV11-2 and TRBJ2-2; TRBD2 aligns across 7 bases. Germline V lookup: CDR1 SGHAT, CDR2 FQNNGV. This CDR3 has 17 residues. V lost 6 bases and J lost 0; bases outside the gene matches: 10. The CDR3: CASSAHTSDANTGELFF. The CDR3 DNA reads TGTGCCAGCAGTGCCCACACTAGCGACGCGAACACCGGGGAGCTGTTTTTT.

Concerning this clonotype itself: The CDR3 ends on some other residue instead of the conserved phenylalanine or tryptophan, so this is likely a read error. V gene TRBV6-5 combines with J gene TRBJ1-4, with no clear D. The CDR3 loop spans 15 amino acids. Germline V gives CDR1 MNHEY, CDR2 SVGAGI. Here the CDR3 DNA reads TGTGCCAGCACATCGGTGGGAAGGACTAATGAAAAGCTGTTTTAT. Translation gives CASTSVGRTNEKLFY.

This clonotype was detected ten times or more. This chain joins TRBV29-1 and TRBJ2-1, with 10 bases matching TRBD2. This CDR3 is 14 amino acids long. Germline assignment: CDR1 SQVTM and CDR2 ANQGSEA. Germline trimming cut 6 bases from V and 3 bases from J; bases unmatched to any gene: 5. CDR3 amino acids: CSVFRTSGYNEQFF. For the CDR3, the DNA is TGCAGCGTGTTTCGGACTAGCGGCTACAATGAGCAGTTCTTC.

In regard to this clonotype: A read error may produce the germline difference seen at one junction end. The rearrangement joins TRBV4-2 to TRBJ1-1, with D tentatively TRBD1 (6 bases). Germline V CDR1 and CDR2: LGHNA, YNFKEQ. The CDR3 runs 16 residues. CDR3 nucleotide sequence: TGTGCCAGTAGCCAAGGGGGGCAGTGGATGAACACTGAAGCTTTCTTT. Its protein product is CASSQGGQWMNTEAFF.

About this clonotype: A much larger clone is a single base away; this may be a read error. J is TRBJ1-4 and V is TRBV28; D perhaps matches TRBD1 (5 bases). The CDR3 covers 15 residues. Trimming shortened V by 7 bases and J by 7 bases, and 19 bases separated the two germline ends. Germline V lookup: CDR1 MDHEN, CDR2 SYDVKM. CDR3 coding DNA: TGTGCCAGCACACCTTCGATAGGGAGGGGTGAAAAACTGTTTTTT. Amino acids: CASTPSIGRGEKLFF.

This clonotype was counted at least ten times. The chain links TRBV5-1 to TRBJ2-1; tentatively, D is TRBD2 (6 bases). V lost 7 bases and J 10 bases, leaving 15 bases between the germline ends. Germline V gene lookup returns CDR1 SGHRS and CDR2 YFSETQ. This CDR3 contains 12 residues. DNA of the CDR3: TGCGCCAGCCAGACGGGGGTGAAAGAGCAGTTCTTC. Translation gives CASQTGVKEQFF.

A word on this clonotype: The conserved phenylalanine or tryptophan is not found at the CDR3 terminus, so this likely reflects a read error. The DNA is left out, because the CDR3 cannot be placed on it with certainty; the CDR3 is given as TCRdb lists it. V gene TRBV11-2 combines with J gene TRBJ2-2. The CDR3 is made up of 14 amino acids, end residues included. Per the germline V gene, CDR1 is SGHAT and CDR2 is FQNNGV. This chain's CDR3 is CASSLHPNTGELFL.

This clonotype occurred a few times. Given a much more abundant clone one base away, this may be a read error. The chain carries TRBV6-5 and TRBJ1-2; the match to TRBD1 covers 11 bases. From germline, CDR1 is MNHEY and CDR2 SVGAGI. The CDR3 runs to 16 residues. DNA of the CDR3: TGTGCCAGCAGTTACCTACGGACAGGGGGCCACTATGACTACACCTTC. Encoded protein: CASSYLRTGGHYDYTF.

This clonotype came up a few times. A much more abundant neighbour one base away suggests this may be a read error. The CDR3 protein is CTSSALAGENYEQYF. The DNA of the CDR3 is TGTACCAGCAGTGCTCTAGCGGGAGAAAACTACGAGCAGTACTTC. The J gene is TRBJ2-7, the V gene TRBV6-1; 10 bases are a match to TRBD2. CDR1 MNHNS and CDR2 SASEGT come from the germline V gene. The length of the CDR3 is 15 residues.